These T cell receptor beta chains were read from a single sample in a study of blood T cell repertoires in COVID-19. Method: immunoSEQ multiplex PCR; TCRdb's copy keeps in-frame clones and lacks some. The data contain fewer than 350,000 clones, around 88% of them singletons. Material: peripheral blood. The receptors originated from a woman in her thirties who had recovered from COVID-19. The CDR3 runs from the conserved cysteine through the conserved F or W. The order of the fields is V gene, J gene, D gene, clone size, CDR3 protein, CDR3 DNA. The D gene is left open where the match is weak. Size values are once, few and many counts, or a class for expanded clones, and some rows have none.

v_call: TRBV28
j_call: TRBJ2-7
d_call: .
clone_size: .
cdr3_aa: CASSLVAGEYEQYF
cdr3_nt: TGTGCCAGCAGTTTGGTGGCAGGGGAATACGAGCAGTACTTC

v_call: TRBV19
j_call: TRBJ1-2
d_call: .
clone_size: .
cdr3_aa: CASGWANYGYTF
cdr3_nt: TGTGCCAGCGGGTGGGCTAACTATGGCTACACCTTC

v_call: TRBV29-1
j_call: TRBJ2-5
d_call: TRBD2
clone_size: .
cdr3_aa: CSVVPAGLLDQYF
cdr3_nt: TGCAGCGTTGTCCCAGCGGGGCTTTTAGACCAGTACTTC

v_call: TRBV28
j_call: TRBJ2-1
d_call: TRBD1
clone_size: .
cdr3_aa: CASSLDRVNEQFF
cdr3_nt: TGTGCCAGCAGTTTAGACAGGGTCAATGAGCAGTTCTTC

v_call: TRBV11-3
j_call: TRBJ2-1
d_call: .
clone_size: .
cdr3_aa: CASSLAASNEQFF
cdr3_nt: TGTGCCAGCAGCTTAGCGGCTAGCAATGAGCAGTTCTTC

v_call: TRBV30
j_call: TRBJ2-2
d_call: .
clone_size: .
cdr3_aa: CAWSVLGRNTGELFF
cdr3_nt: TGTGCCTGGAGTGTACTAGGCAGAAACACCGGGGAGCTGTTTTTT

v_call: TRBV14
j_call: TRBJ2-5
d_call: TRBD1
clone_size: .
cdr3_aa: CASSPGQGAYQETQYF
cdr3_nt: TGTGCCAGCAGCCCCGGACAGGGGGCGTACCAAGAGACCCAGTACTTC

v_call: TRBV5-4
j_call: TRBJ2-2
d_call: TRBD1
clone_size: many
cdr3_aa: CASRMTGTGYTGELFF
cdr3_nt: TGTGCCAGCAGAATGACCGGGACAGGGTACACCGGGGAGCTGTTTTTT

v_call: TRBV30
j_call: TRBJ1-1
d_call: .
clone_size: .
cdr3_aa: CAWRIYDTEAFF
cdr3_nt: TGTGCCTGGAGAATCTACGACACTGAAGCTTTCTTT

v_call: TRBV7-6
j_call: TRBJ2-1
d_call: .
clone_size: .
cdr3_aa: CASSKEREQFF
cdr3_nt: TGTGCCAGCAGCAAAGAGCGTGAGCAGTTCTTC

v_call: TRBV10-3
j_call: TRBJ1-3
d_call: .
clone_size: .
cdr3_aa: CAIGKTGSGNTIYF
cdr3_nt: TGTGCCATCGGAAAAACGGGCTCTGGAAACACCATATATTTT

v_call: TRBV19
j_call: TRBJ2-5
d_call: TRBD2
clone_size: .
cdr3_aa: CASSSWTSGGAWETQYF
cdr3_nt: TGTGCCAGTAGTTCATGGACTAGCGGGGGTGCCTGGGAGACCCAGTACTTC

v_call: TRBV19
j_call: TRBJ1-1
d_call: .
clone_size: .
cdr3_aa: CASLGRRSLEAFF
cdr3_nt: TGTGCCAGTCTAGGTCGGCGGAGTCTTGAAGCTTTCTTT

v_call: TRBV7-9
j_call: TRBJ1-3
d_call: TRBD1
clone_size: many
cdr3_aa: CASSLRTQGANSGNTIYF
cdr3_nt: TGTGCCAGCAGCTTACGGACACAGGGGGCCAACTCTGGAAACACCATATATTTT

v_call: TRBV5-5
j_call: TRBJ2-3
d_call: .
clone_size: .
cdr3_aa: CASSPPGISDTQYF
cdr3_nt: TGTGCCAGCAGCCCCCCGGGAATCTCAGATACGCAGTATTTT

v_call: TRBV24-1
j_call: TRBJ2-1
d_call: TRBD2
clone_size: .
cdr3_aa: CATSGPGLAGDRSYNEQFF
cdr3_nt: TGTGCCACCAGTGGCCCGGGACTAGCGGGAGATCGCTCCTACAATGAGCAGTTCTTC

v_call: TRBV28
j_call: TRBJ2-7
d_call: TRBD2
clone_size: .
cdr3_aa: CASSLPLGLAGVRYEQYF
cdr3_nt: TGTGCCAGCAGTTTACCTCTCGGACTAGCGGGAGTTCGCTACGAGCAGTACTTC

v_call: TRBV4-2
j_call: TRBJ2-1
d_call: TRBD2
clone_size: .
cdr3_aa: CASSQEGLGRNEQFF
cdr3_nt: TGTGCCAGCAGCCAAGAAGGACTAGGTAGGAATGAGCAGTTCTTC

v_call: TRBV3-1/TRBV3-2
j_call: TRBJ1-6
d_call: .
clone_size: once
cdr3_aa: CASSQREAGVTPLHF
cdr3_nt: TGTGCCAGCAGCCAGAGGGAGGCAGGCGTCACACCCCTCCACTTT

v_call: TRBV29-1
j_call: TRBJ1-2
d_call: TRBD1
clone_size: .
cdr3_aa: CSARQGANYGYTF
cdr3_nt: TGCAGCGCTAGACAGGGGGCTAACTATGGCTACACCTTC

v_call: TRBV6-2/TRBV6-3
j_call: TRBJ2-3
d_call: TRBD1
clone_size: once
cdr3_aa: CASSYSDRRTDTQYF
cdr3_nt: TGTGCCAGCAGTTACTCGGACAGGAGGACAGATACGCAGTATTTT

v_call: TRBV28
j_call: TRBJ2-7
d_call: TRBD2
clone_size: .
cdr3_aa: CASSFQAGGTYEQYF
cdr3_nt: TGTGCCAGCAGTTTCCAGGCGGGGGGTACCTACGAGCAGTACTTC

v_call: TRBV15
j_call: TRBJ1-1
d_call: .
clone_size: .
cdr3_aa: CATSSSGTVGGRAFF
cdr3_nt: TGTGCCACCAGCAGTTCCGGGACGGTGGGCGGGAGAGCTTTCTTT

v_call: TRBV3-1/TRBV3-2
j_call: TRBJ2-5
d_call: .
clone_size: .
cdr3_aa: CASSQGVWSRETQYF
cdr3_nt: TGTGCCAGCAGCCAAGGGGTGTGGAGCCGGGAGACCCAGTACTTC

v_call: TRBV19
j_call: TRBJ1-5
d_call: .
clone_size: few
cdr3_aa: CATSDRTTYSNQPQHF
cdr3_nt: TGTGCCACCTCGGACAGAACCACCTATAGCAATCAGCCCCAGCATTTT

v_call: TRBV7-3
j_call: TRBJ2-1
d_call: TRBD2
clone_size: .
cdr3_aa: CASRETSGRGEQFF
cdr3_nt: TGTGCCAGCAGAGAAACTAGCGGCAGGGGTGAGCAGTTCTTC

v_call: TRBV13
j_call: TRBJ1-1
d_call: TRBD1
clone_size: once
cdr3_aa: CASSWGTGTGHTEAFF
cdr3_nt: TGTGCCAGCAGTTGGGGGACCGGGACAGGTCACACTGAAGCTTTCTTT

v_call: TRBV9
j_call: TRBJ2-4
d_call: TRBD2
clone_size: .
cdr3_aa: CASSVASGSQDIQYF
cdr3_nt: TGTGCCAGCAGCGTAGCTAGCGGGAGTCAGGACATTCAGTACTTC

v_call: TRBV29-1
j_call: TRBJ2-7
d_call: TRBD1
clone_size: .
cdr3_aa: CSAIIRGQASYEQYF
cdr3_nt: TGCAGCGCAATAATCAGGGGACAGGCCTCCTACGAGCAGTACTTC

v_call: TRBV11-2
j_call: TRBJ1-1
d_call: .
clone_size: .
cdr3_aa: CASSLDREGTAFF
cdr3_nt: TGTGCCAGCAGCTTAGATAGGGAGGGAACAGCTTTCTTT

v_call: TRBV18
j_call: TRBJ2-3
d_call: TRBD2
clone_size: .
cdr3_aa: CASSPGLESVFGTDTQYF
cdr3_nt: TGTGCCAGCTCACCGGGACTAGAGTCGGTCTTCGGCACAGATACGCAGTATTTT

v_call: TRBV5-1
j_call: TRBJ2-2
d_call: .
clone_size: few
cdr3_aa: CASSPLSPNTGELFF
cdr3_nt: TGCGCCAGCAGCCCCCTTAGTCCGAACACCGGGGAGCTGTTTTTT

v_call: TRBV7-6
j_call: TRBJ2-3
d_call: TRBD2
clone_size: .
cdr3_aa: CASSLGLLAGVLRTQYF
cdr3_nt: TGTGCCAGCAGCTTAGGCTTACTAGCGGGAGTTTTACGTACGCAGTATTTT

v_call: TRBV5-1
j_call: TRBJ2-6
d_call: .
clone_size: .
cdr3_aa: CASSIAGVTGANVLTF
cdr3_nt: TGCGCCAGCAGCATAGCAGGGGTTACTGGGGCCAACGTCCTGACTTTC

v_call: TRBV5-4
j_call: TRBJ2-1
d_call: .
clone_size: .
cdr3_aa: CASSVSVSSYNEQFF
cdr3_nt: TGTGCCAGCAGCGTTAGCGTCAGCTCCTACAATGAGCAGTTCTTC

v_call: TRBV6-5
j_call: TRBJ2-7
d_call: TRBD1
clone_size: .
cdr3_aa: CASRGTGGRSYEQYF
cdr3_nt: TGTGCCAGCAGGGGTACAGGGGGCCGATCCTACGAGCAGTACTTC

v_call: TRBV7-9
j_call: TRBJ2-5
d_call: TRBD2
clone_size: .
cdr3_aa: CASRPTSGGETQYF
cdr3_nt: TGTGCCAGCAGACCGACTAGCGGAGGGGAGACCCAGTACTTC